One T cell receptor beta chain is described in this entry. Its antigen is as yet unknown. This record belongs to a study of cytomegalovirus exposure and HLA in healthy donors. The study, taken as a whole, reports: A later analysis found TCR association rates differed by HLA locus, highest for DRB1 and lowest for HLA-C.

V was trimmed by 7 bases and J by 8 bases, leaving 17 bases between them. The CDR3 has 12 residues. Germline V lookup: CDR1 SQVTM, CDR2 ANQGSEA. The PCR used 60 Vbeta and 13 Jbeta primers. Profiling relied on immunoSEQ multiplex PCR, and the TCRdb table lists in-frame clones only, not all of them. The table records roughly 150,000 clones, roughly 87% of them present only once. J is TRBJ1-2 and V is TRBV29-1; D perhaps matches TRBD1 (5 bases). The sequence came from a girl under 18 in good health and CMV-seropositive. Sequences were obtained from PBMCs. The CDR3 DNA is TGCAGCGCAAGAGGAGGGGCGTGGGGCTACACCTTC. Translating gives CSARGGAWGYTF.